This T cell receptor beta chain emerged from a study of blood T cells in healthy people across ages (dated by TCRdb to between 2014 and 2016). Notes on the research overall: In model experiments, template switching captured about one uniquely barcoded TCR beta cDNA molecule for every two T cells. Four age groups were formed from the donors: young (average approximately 15 years), middle-aged (around 39), aged (roughly 58) and long-lived (less than 85). To avoid experimental bias, donors of different ages were distributed randomly across sequencing lanes. For two donors (one aged 18 to 29 and one aged 80 or older), the study analyzed two additional independent replicas of 1 million unique cDNA reads from the same blood draw. To track age-related changes in TCR beta repertoire diversity, the study relied on deep sequencing normalized with unique cDNA molecular identifiers.

Note on this clonotype: Its specific antigen is unknown. Base qualities are missing; no much larger clone stands one base away.

Receptors were amplified or captured by 5' RACE. The instrument was an Illumina HiSeq 2500. A second PCR of roughly 7 to 12 cycles was run with a J-beta primer mix and a sample-barcoded 5' primer. A template-switch 5' adaptor carrying 12 random nucleotides introduced a unique molecular identifier onto each TCR beta cDNA molecule. Each sample yielded at least 2.5 million CDR3-containing paired-end reads. All of the RNA was converted into first-strand cDNA using the Mint cDNA synthesis kit, with a TRBC-specific oligonucleotide serving as the primer. All cDNA was treated with uracil-DNA glycosylase and then went through a first 18-cycle PCR with the universal primers M1SS and BC2_uni_R. From the authors' description of their analysis: Normalization of each sample was performed by random selection of 1 million high-quality reads, each carrying a distinct molecular identifier. Reads sharing molecular identifiers were discarded rather than binned into consensus sequences. MiTCR, with a Q25 quality threshold and the strictest error-elimination algorithm, was used for CDR3 identification, clonotype clustering and error correction. Lower-bound total TCR beta diversity was estimated with a nonparametric unseen species model using Euler transformation. Using fastp at Q25 and MiXCR, TCRdb reprocessed the public reads and kept productive beta chains. Rows are combined by CDR3 protein, so each entry shows the most common genes and DNA. These V and J calls derive from TCRdb rather than the authors' analysis. The sample data list about 680,000 distinct CDR3 sequences, and roughly 49% of these were observed just once. The top ten hold roughly a third of the sample.

The investigation overall reported the following: Estimates of total diversity from one million sequenced T cells were regarded as lower bounds and underestimates. Observed TCR beta diversity per million T cells fell roughly linearly with age, and a significant reduction was already apparent by age about 43. The long-lived group showed more naive CD4+ T cells, fewer expanded clones and increased TCR diversity than the aged group, suggesting age selection. The percentage of naive T cells measured by flow cytometry correlated strongly with observed TCR beta diversity. Because profiling used bulk unsorted PBMCs, naive and antigen-experienced compartments could not be compared conclusively. Because the CMV infection status of the donors was unknown, age-related changes in expanded clonotypes may potentially have been confounded.

The donors were a few dozen Caucasian individuals from Russia, aged about 6 to 95 years, who were systemically healthy. Approximately 9.3 milliliters of peripheral blood were collected from each donor into EDTA-treated Vacutainer tubes. Ficoll-Paque density-gradient centrifugation was used to isolate PBMCs, with at least 6.5 million per sample. Total RNA, at least 6 micrograms per sample, was extracted from PBMCs with Trizol reagent. Naive CD45RAhigh/CD27high T cell percentages were measured by flow cytometry on a PBMC aliquot from every donor. The CDR1 and CDR2 encoded by the germline V gene are KGHSH and LQKENI. The CDR3 numbers 17 residues from cysteine through phenylalanine. Of all the DNA, just the CDR3 is kept, 51 bases in frame from base 1. Clipping removes 3 bases from V and 4 bases from J, with 8 as the unmatched junction base count.

This receptor was identified in a woman aged 60-70 years in good health. The sample comprised blood. The chain uses TRBV18 and TRBJ2-6; the junction holds 8 bases that match TRBD1. The DNA reads TGTGCCAGCTCACCCCTAACGACAGGGGACGGGGCCAACGTCCTGACTTTC. It codes for CASSPLTTGDGANVLTF.